The T cell receptor (beta chain) described here comes from a study of cytotoxic CD8 clonotypes in ibrutinib-treated CLL. There are 13 residues in the CDR3. Trimming stripped 4 bases from V and 1 base from J, with 8 bases between. Germline V CDR1 and CDR2: MNHEY, SVGAGI. Assay: immunoSEQ multiplex PCR; the TCRdb copy retains only in-frame clones and omits some. There are approximately 350,000 clones in the sample; roughly two thirds occur only once, and under 8% lies in the top ten. Overall study findings and caveats: Sampling times (in sustained-remission versus progressing patients) were not the same.

Note on this clone: Its antigen remains unidentified. The identical CDR3 is also encoded by other nucleotide sequences in the sample.

The receptor was derived from a human donor with chronic lymphocytic leukemia. The sample in question was PBMCs, obtained after 36 months of ibrutinib treatment. The V gene is TRBV6-5, the J gene TRBJ2-7; no firm D call. CDR3 protein: CASSFLGSYEQYF. The CDR3 coding sequence is TGTGCCAGCAGTTTCCTGGGATCCTACGAGCAGTACTTC.